The source of this T cell receptor beta chain is a study of human T cells and chemical hapten exposure. This sample's time point: pre-sensitization, week 0. Documented treatment: therapeutic diphenylcyclopropenone sensitization with weekly scalp DPC. This clonotype has just a few counts. TCRdb re-analysed the RACE reads in MiXCR, keeping a single row per CDR3 protein. The sample lists around 350,000 distinct CDR3 sequences, approximately 5% occurring once. The V gene lost 6 bases and the J gene lost 4 bases, with 10 bases spanning the gap. The CDR3 consists of 13 residues. The V gene's germline CDR1 is MNHEY and CDR2 SVGEGT.

The sequence was obtained from a woman under 30 with alopecia areata. Some clones in this sample may be carry-over from other donors' samples. This chain connects TRBV6-2 or TRBV6-3 to TRBJ1-5; D uncertain. The sample was whole blood, taken in connection with sensitization to the hapten diphenylcyclopropenone (DPC). The CDR3 nucleotides read TGTGCCAGCAGCTCGTGGGCGAATCAGCCCCAGCATTTT. It yields the protein CASSSWANQPQHF.